This TCR beta chain was sequenced in a study of post-analysis software for immune sequencing data. General study results and limits: TRBV segments more frequent in patients than in controls numbered several and included TRBV5-6, TRBV5-1 and TRBV20-1. Controls significantly exceeded multiple sclerosis patients in normalized Chao1 diversity. Strong co-clustering by F measure was evident for samples that had been prepared in the same batch.

About this clonotype: Its target is unknown.

Germline values: CDR1 SEHNR, CDR2 FQNEAQ (reference sequence). The V gene lost 5 bases and the J gene lost 5 bases, with 13 bases spanning the gap. This CDR3 spans 15 amino acids. cDNA libraries for TCR beta contained unique molecular identifiers. The source material, about 0.95 to 10 million T cells, gave rise to roughly 0.5 million cDNA molecules. TCRdb re-analysed the PCR reads in MiXCR, keeping a single row per CDR3 protein. In the table there are hundreds of thousands of distinct CDR3 sequences, approximately 53% of which are singletons. This receptor was identified in a girl aged 10-17 years with multiple sclerosis. Sequenced material: blood. The chain has TRBV7-9 and TRBJ1-6; D possibly corresponds to TRBD1 (6 bases). CDR3 DNA: TGTGCCAGCAGCGAGATGGGACAAGATAATTCACCCCTCCACTTT. Translating gives CASSEMGQDNSPLHF.